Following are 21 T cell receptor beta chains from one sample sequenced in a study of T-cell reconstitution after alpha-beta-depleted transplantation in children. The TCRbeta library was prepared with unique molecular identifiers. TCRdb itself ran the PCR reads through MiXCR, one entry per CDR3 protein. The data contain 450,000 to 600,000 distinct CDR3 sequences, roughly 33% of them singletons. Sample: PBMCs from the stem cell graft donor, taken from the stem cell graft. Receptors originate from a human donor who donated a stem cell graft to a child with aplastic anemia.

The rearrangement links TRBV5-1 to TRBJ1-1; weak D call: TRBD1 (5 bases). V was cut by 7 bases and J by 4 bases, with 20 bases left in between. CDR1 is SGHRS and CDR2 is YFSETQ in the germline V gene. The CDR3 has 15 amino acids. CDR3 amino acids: CASVRDASTGTEAFF. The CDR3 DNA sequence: TGCGCCAGCGTCCGGGACGCCTCTACGGGCACTGAAGCTTTCTTT.

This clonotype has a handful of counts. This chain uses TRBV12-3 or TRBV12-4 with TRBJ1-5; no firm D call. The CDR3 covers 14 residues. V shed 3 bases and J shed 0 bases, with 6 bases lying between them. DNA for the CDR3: TGTGCCAGCAGTTTGTACGGTAGCAATCAGCCCCAGCATTTT. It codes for CASSLYGSNQPQHF.

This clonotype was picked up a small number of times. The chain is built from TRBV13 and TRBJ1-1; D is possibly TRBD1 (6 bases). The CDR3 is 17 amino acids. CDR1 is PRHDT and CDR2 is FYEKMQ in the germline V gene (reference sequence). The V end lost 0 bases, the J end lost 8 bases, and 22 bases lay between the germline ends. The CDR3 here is CASSLGRGSGTWIEAFF. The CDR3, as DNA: TGTGCCAGCAGCTTAGGAAGGGGGAGCGGGACGTGGATCGAAGCTTTCTTT.

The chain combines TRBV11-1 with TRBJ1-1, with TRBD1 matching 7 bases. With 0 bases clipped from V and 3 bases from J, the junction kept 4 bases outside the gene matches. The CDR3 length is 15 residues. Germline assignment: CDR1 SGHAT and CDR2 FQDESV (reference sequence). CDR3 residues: CASSLAAGGHTEAFF. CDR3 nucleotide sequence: TGTGCCAGCAGCTTAGCGGCAGGGGGGCACACTGAAGCTTTCTTT.

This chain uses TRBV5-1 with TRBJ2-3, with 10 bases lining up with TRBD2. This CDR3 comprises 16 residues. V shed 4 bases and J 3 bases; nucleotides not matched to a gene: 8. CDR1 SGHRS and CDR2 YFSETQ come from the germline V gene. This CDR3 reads CASSTSVAGGTDTQYF. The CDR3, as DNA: TGCGCCAGCAGCACAAGCGTAGCGGGAGGTACAGATACGCAGTATTTT.

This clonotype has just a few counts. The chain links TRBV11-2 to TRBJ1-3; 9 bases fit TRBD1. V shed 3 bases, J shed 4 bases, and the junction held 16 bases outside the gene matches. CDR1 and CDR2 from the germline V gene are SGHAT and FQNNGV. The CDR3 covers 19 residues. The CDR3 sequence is CASSFVFLRQGVAGNTIYF. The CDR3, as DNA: TGTGCCAGCAGCTTCGTATTTCTAAGACAGGGGGTGGCAGGAAACACCATATATTTT.

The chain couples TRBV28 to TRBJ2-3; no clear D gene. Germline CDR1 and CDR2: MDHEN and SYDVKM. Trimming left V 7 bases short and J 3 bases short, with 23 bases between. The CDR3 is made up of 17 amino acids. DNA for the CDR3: TGTGCCAGCACAACGGCCCCTTCTTGGACGCGAACAGATACGCAGTATTTT. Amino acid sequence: CASTTAPSWTRTDTQYF.

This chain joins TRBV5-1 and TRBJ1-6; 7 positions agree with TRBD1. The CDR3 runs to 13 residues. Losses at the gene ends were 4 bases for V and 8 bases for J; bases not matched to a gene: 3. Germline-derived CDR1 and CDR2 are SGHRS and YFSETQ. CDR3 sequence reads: CASSGTADSPLHF. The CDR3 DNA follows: TGCGCCAGCAGCGGGACAGCCGATTCACCCCTCCACTTT. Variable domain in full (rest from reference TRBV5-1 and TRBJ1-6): KAGVTQTPRYLIKTRGQQVTLSCSPISGHRSVSWYQQTPGQGLQFLFEYFSETQRNKGNFPGRFSGRQFSNSRSEMNVSTLELGDSALYLCASSGTADSPLHFGNGTRLTVT.

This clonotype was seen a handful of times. The CDR3: CSVEESQIGGPYEQYF. The DNA for the CDR3 is TGCAGCGTTGAAGAGTCCCAGATAGGAGGGCCCTACGAGCAGTACTTC. The chain links TRBV29-1 to TRBJ2-7; D perhaps matches TRBD2 (6 bases). Trimming shortened V by 0 bases and J by 2 bases, and 17 bases separated the two germline ends. The germline V gene has CDR1 SQVTM and CDR2 ANQGSEA. The CDR3 contains 16 residues.

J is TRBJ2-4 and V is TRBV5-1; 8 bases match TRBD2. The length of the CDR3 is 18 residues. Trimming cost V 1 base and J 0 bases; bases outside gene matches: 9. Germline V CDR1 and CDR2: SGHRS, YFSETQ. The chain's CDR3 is CASSLPSGGTRAKNIQYF. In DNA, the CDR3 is TGCGCCAGCAGCTTGCCCAGCGGGGGAACCCGAGCCAAAAACATTCAGTACTTC.

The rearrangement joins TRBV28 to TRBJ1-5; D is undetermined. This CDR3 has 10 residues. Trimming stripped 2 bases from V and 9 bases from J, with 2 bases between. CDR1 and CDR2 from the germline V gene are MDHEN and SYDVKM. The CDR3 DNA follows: TGTGCCAGCAGTTTAAGGCCCCAGCATTTT. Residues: CASSLRPQHF.

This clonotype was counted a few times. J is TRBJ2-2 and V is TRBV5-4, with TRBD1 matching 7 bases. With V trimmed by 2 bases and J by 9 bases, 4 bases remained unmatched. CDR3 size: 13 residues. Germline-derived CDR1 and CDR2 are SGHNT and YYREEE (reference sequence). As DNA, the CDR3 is TGTGCCAGCAGCTTATGGGACAGCCGGGAGCTGTTTTTT. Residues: CASSLWDSRELFF.

The CDR3 coding sequence is TGTGCCAGCAGTTACGATCAGCAGGCCAGGCAGCCCCAGCATTTT. Translation: CASSYDQQARQPQHF. The V call is TRBV6-2 or TRBV6-3, the J call TRBJ1-5; no definite D call. The germline V and J ends were trimmed by 2 bases and 7 bases, with 15 bases remaining between them. There are 15 residues in the CDR3. Germline-derived CDR1 and CDR2 are MNHEY and SVGEGT.

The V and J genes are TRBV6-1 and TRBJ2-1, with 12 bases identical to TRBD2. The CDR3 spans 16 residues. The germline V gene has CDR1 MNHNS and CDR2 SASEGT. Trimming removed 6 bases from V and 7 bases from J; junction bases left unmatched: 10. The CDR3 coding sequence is TGTGCCAGCAGGCTACCGGGACTAGCGGGTTCAAATGAGCAGTTCTTC. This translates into CASRLPGLAGSNEQFF.

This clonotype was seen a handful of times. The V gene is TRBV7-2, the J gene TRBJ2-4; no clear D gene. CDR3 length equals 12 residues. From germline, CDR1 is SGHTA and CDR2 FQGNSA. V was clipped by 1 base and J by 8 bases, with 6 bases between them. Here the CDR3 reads CASSLESYIQYF. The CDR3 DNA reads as TGTGCCAGCAGCTTAGAGTCGTACATTCAGTACTTC.

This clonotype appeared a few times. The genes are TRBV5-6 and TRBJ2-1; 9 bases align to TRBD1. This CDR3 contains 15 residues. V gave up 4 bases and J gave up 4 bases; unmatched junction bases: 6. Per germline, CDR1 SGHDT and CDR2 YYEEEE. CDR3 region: CASSHPGQGYNEQFF. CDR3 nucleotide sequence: TGTGCCAGCAGCCACCCGGGACAGGGATACAATGAGCAGTTCTTC.

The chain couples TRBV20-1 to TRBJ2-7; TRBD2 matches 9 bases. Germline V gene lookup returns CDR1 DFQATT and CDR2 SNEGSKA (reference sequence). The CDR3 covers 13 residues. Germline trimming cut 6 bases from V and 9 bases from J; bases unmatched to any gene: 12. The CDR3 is CSASRSSGIGQYF. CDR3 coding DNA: TGCAGTGCGAGTCGGTCTAGCGGGATAGGGCAGTACTTC.

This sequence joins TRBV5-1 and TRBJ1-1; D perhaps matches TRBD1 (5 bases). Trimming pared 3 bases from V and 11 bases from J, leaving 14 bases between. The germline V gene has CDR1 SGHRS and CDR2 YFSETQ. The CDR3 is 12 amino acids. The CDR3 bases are TGCGCCAGCAGCTCGGGGGTTCCACCGGCTTTCTTT. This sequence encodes CASSSGVPPAFF.

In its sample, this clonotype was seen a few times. The CDR3 DNA follows: TGTGCCAGTAGTTCCCCGGACAGGCCTACTCCCGAGACCCAGTACTTC. Translating it yields CASSSPDRPTPETQYF. The V call is TRBV19, the J call TRBJ2-5; TRBD1 agrees at 7 bases. The CDR3 runs to 16 residues. Trimming took 5 bases from V and 5 from J; bases not matched to a gene: 14. Germline values: CDR1 LNHDA, CDR2 SQIVND (reference sequence).

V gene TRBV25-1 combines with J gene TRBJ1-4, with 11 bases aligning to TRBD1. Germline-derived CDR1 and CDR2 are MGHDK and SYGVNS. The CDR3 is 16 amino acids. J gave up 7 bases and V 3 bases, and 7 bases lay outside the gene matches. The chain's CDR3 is CASSDPSGTGGEKLFF. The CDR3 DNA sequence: TGTGCCAGCAGTGATCCCTCCGGGACAGGGGGTGAAAAACTGTTTTTT.

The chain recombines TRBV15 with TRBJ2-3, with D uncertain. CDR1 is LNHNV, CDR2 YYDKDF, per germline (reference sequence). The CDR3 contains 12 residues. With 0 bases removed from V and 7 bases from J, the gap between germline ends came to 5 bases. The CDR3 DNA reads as TGTGCCACCAGCAGAGATGACTATACGCAGTATTTT. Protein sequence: CATSRDDYTQYF. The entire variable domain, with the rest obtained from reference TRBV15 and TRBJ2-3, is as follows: DAMVIQNPRYQVTQFGKPVTLSCSQTLNHNVMYWYQQKSSQAPKLLFHYYDKDFNNEADTPDNFQSRRPNTSFCFLDIRSPGLGDTAMYLCATSRDDYTQYFGPGTRLTVL.